This T cell receptor beta chain was sequenced in a study of HIV-infected patients and healthy controls. Study results and limitations: Healthy controls carried many MAIT alpha-chain CDR3s, while HIV+ repertoires had few.

The germline V and J ends were trimmed by 0 bases and 0 bases, with 9 bases remaining between them. Germline lookup yields CDR1 MNHEY and CDR2 SVGAGI. There are 17 residues in the CDR3. No cell fractionation was done, so the repertoire covers all unsorted peripheral blood T cells. About 450 ng RNA was reverse transcribed with alpha and beta constant-region primers. Using multiplexing indices, alpha and beta chain libraries were generated apart by chain-specific third strand synthesis. One entry per CDR3 protein, called by TCRdb with MiXCR from the 5' RACE reads. Counted here are some 10,000 distinct CDR3 sequences, 7% to 7.5% occurring once; the ten biggest clones make up around 34%. Of note for this clonotype: As yet, its antigen is unknown.

The rearrangement uses TRBV6-5 and TRBJ2-6; maybe TRBD2 (6 bases). The TCR sequence derives from an adult with HIV infection. This specimen consisted of blood, obtained before antiretroviral therapy. CDR3 bases: TGTGCCAGCAGTTACTCGGGACTCCCCTCTGGGGCCAACGTCCTGACTTTC. It specifies CASSYSGLPSGANVLTF.